This TCR beta chain came from a study of blood T cell repertoires in COVID-19. The assay was immunoSEQ multiplex PCR, and TCRdb's table has in-frame clones only and misses some. This sample has 200,000 to 250,000 clones, with about 88% found just once. The CDR3 is 15 amino acids. Germline values: CDR1 SGDLS, CDR2 YYNGEE. V trimming: 3 bases; J trimming: 5 bases; junction bases outside the gene matches: 10. The receptor was derived from a man between 50 and 59 years old with COVID-19, enrolled during active disease. J is TRBJ2-7 and V is TRBV9; 8 nucleotides agree with TRBD1. The specimen sequenced was peripheral blood. Written as DNA, the CDR3 is TGTGCCAGCAGCGCGGGACAGGCCCTTATCCACGAGCAGTACTTC. Translated, it gives CASSAGQALIHEQYF.